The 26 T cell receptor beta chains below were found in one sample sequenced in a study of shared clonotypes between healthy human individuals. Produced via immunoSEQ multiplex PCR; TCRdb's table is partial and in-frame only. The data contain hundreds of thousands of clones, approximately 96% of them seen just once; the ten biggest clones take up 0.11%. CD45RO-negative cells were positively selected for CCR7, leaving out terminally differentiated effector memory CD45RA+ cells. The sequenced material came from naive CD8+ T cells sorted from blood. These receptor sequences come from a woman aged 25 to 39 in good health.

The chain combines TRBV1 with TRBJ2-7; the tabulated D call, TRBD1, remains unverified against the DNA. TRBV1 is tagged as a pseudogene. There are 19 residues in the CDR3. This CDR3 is CTSSHYPVVTGLKEDEQYF. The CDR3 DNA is TGCACCAGCAGCCACTATCCTGTTGTGACAGGGTTAAAGGAGGACGAGCAGTACTTC.

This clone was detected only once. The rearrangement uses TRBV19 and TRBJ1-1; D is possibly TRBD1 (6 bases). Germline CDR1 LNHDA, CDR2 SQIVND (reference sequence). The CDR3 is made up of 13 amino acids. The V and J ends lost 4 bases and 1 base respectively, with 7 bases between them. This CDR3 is CASSTGENTEAFF. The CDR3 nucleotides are TGTGCCAGTAGTACAGGGGAGAACACTGAAGCTTTCTTT.

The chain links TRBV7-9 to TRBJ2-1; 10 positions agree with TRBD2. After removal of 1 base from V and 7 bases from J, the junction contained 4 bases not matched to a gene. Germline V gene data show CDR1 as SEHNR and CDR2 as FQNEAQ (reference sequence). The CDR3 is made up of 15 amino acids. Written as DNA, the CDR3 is TGTGCCAGCAGCTTAGAAGCGGGAGGGCCTAATGAGCAGTTCTTC. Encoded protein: CASSLEAGGPNEQFF.

The CDR3 DNA reads TGTGCCAGCAGGCGAATACATAGCGGGAGAACCACAGATACGCAGTATTTT. It is translated as CASRRIHSGRTTDTQYF. This chain links TRBV28 with TRBJ2-3; 9 bases match TRBD2. V lost 6 bases and J lost 2; bases outside the gene matches: 12. This CDR3 comprises 17 residues. From germline, CDR1 is MDHEN and CDR2 SYDVKM.

CDR3 bases: TGTGCCAGCAGATTGGACAGGGGCAAACTGTTTTTT. Translation: CASRLDRGKLFF. The chain joins TRBV11-3 to TRBJ1-4; 9 positions match TRBD1. The ends lost 6 bases at V and 11 bases at J; junction bases unmatched: 4. CDR3 length equals 12 residues. Germline CDR1 is SGHNT and CDR2 is YENEEA.

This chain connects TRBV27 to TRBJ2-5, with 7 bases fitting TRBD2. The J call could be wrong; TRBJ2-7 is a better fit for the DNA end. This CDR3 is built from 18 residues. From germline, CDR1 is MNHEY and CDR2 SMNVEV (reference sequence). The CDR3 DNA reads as TGTGCCAGCAGTTTATGGGGTTTACCGGGAGGAACGGGCTACGAGCAGTACTTC. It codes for CASSLWGLPGGTGYEQYF.

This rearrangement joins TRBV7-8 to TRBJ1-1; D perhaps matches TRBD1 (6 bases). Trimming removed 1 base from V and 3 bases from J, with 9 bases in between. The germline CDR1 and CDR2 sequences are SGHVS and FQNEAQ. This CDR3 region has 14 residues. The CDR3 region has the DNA TGTGCCAGCAGCTTAGACAGGGTGGACACTGAAGCTTTCTTT. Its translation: CASSLDRVDTEAFF.

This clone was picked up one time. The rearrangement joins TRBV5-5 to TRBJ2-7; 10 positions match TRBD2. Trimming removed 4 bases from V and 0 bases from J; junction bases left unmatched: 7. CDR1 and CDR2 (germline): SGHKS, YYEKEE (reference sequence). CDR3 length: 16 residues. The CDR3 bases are TGTGCCAGCAGCCCCGGGACTAGCGATTCCTCCTACGAGCAGTACTTC. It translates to CASSPGTSDSSYEQYF.

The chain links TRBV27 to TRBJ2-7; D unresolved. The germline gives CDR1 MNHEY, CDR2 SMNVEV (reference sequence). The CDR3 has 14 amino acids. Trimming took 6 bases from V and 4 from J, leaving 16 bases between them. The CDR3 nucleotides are TGTGCCAGCAGCTCACCTGGGGTTGGTTACGAGCAGTACTTC. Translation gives CASSSPGVGYEQYF.

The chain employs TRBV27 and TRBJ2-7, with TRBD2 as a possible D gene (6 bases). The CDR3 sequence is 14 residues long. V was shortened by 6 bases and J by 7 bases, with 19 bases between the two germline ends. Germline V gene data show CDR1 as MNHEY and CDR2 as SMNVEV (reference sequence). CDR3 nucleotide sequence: TGTGCCAGCAGCCACTTCGGAATGGGAGGAGAGCAGTACTTC. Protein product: CASSHFGMGGEQYF.

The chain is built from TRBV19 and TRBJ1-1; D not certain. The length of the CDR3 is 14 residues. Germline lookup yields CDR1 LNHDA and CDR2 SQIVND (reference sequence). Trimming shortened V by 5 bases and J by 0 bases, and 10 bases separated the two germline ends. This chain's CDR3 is CASSPTFMNTEAFF. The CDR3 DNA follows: TGTGCCAGTAGTCCCACTTTTATGAACACTGAAGCTTTCTTT. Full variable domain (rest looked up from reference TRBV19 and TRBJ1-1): DGGITQSPKYLFRKEGQNVTLSCEQNLNHDAMYWYRQDPGQGLRLIYYSQIVNDFQKGDIAEGYSVSREKKESFPLTVTSAQKNPTAFYLCASSPTFMNTEAFFGQGTRLTVV.

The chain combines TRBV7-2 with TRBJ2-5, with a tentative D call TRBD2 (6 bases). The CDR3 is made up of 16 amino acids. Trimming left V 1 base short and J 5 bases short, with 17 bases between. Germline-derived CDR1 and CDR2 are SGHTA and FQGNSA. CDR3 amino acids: CASSLGSWRVRETQYF. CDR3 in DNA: TGTGCCAGCAGCTTAGGGAGCTGGAGGGTTCGTGAGACCCAGTACTTC.

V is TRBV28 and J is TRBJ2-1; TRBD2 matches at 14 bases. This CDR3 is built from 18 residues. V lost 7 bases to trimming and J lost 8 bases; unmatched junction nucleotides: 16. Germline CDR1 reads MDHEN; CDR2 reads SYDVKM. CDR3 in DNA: TGTGCCAGCACACATCTGACTAGCGGGAGGGAGCATACGGATGAGCAGTTCTTC. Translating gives CASTHLTSGREHTDEQFF.

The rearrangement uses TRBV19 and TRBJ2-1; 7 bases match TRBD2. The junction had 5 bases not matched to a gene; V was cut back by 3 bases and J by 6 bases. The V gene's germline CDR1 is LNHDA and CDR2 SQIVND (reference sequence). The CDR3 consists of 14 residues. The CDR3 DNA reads TGTGCCAGTAGTATGGGGGAGGGCCGCAATGAGCAGTTCTTC. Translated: CASSMGEGRNEQFF.

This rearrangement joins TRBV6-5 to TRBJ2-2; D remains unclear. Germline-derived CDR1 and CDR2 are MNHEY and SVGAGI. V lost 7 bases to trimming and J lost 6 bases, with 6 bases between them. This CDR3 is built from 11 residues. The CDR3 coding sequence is TGTGCCAGCAATTGGGCCGGGGAGCTGTTTTTT. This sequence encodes CASNWAGELFF.

CDR3 residues: CASSPGVSYEQYF. CDR3 coding DNA: TGTGCCAGCAGCCCGGGGGTGTCCTACGAGCAGTACTTC. The gene calls are TRBV5-8 and TRBJ2-7; TRBD2 is a possible D gene (6 bases). Trimming took 4 bases from V and 1 from J, leaving 9 bases between them. CDR1 SGHTS and CDR2 YDEGEE come from the germline V gene. CDR3 length: 13 amino acids.

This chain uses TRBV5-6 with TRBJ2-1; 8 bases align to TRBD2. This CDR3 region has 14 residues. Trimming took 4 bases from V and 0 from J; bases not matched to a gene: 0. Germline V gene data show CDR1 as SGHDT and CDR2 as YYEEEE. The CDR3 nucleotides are TGTGCCAGCAGCGCGGGAGGCTCCTACAATGAGCAGTTCTTC. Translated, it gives CASSAGGSYNEQFF. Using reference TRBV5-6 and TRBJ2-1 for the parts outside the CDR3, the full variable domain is DAGVTQSPTHLIKTRGQQVTLRCSPKSGHDTVSWYQQALGQGPQFIFQYYEEEERQRGNFPDRFSGHQFPNYSSELNVNALLLGDSALYLCASSAGGSYNEQFFGPGTRLTVL.

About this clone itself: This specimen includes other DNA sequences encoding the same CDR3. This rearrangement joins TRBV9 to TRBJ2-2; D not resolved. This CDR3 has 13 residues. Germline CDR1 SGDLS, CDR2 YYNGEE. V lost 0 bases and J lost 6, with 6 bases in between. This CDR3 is CASSVGVSGELFF. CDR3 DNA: TGTGCCAGCAGCGTAGGAGTATCCGGGGAGCTGTTTTTT.

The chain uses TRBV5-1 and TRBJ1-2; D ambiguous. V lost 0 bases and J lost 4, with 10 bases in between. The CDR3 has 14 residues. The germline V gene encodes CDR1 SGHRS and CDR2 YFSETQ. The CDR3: CASSLGDKTYGYTF. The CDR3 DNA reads TGCGCCAGCAGCTTGGGCGACAAGACCTATGGCTACACCTTC.

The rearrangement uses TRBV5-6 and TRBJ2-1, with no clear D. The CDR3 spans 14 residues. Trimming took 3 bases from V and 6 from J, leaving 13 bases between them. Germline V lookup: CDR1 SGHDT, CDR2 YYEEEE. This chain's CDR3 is CASSSVPRTNEQFF. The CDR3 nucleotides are TGTGCCAGCAGCTCGGTCCCACGGACCAATGAGCAGTTCTTC.

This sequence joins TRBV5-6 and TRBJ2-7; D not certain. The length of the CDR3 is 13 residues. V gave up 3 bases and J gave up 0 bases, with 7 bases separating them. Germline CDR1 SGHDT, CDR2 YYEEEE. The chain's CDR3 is CASSSRSSYEQYF. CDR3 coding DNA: TGTGCCAGCAGCTCGAGAAGCTCCTACGAGCAGTACTTC.

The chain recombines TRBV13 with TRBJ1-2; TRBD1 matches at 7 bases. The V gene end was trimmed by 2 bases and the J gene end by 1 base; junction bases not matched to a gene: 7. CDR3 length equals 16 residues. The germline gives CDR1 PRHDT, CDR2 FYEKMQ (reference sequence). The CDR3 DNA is TGTGCCAGCAGCTTATGGGGGACAGAGGATAACTATGGCTACACCTTC. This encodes CASSLWGTEDNYGYTF.

CDR3 amino acids: CASWGTGRTDTQYF. CDR3 in DNA: TGTGCCAGCTGGGGGACAGGGCGCACAGATACGCAGTATTTT. The genes are TRBV6-5 and TRBJ2-3; 9 nucleotides match TRBD1. The germline CDR1 and CDR2 sequences are MNHEY and SVGAGI. The CDR3 sequence is 14 residues long. Trimming cost V 8 bases and J 1 base; bases outside gene matches: 4.

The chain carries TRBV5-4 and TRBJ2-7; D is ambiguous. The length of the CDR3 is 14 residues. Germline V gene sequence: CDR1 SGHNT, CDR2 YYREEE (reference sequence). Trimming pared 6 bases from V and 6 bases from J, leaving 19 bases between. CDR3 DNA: TGTGCCAGCAACCCTTCTCGTGGGGTAGGCGAGCAGTACTTC. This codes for CASNPSRGVGEQYF.

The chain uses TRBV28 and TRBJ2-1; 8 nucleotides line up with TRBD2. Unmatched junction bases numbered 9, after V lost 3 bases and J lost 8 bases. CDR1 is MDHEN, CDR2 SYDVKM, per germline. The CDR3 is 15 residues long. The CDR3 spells CASSFESGSFYEQFF. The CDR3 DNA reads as TGTGCCAGCAGTTTTGAAAGCGGGAGTTTCTATGAGCAGTTCTTC.

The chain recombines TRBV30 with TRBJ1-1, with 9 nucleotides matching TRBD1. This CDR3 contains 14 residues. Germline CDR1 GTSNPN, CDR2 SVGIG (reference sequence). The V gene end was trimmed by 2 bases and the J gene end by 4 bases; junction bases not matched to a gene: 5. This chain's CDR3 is CAWSPGQGSTEAFF. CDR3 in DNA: TGTGCCTGGAGTCCGGGACAGGGAAGCACTGAAGCTTTCTTT.